This entry features one TCR beta chain sequence. What it recognizes is unknown. Germline loops: CDR1 LGHNT, CDR2 FRNRAP. Deletions cut 1 base from V and 5 bases from J, with 17 bases between. The CDR3 sequence is 16 residues long. The data were taken from a study of cytomegalovirus exposure and HLA in healthy donors. General study results and limits: Specificity for CMV antigens was confirmed in vitro for a few of the CMV-associated chains. Subsequent analysis found a tendency for first-cohort TCR clusters to co-occur within the 90 to 150 validation repertoires.

TCRdb keeps only in-frame clones here, not all; method: immunoSEQ multiplex PCR. The table shows under 200,000 clones, with around 90% occurring only once. Sequencing was performed on PBMCs. This TCR came from a woman in her late teens or twenties in good health and CMV-seropositive. This chain connects TRBV12-5 to TRBJ2-5; D is possibly TRBD1 (6 bases). In nucleotides, the CDR3 is TGTGCTAGTGGTTTGGACAGGGAGTCCCCGGGGGAGACCCAGTACTTC. It yields the protein CASGLDRESPGETQYF.